This TCR beta chain was sequenced for a study of T cell repertoires in cytomegalovirus infection. The wider study: HLA-C-restricted CMV epitopes, recently identified, and well-studied HLA-B-restricted ones were used by the study. Through public TCR beta signatures, both CMV infection and matching HLA type were indicated. Study conclusions and caveats: Dominating the ex vivo response were TCR beta clonotypes that were CMV-specific and HLA-C-restricted. CMV carriers with the relevant HLA were identified by cumulative public TCR beta family frequency.

TCRdb reprocessed the reads via MiXCR and lists one record per CDR3 protein. The sample has hundreds of thousands of distinct CDR3 sequences; around a third are singletons. This CDR3 region has 15 residues. CDR1 and CDR2 (germline): MGHRA, YSYEKL. Trimming pared 3 bases from V and 2 bases from J, leaving 13 bases between. Concerning this clonotype: Its target is not known.

The genes are TRBV4-1 and TRBJ1-2, with TRBD1 as a possible D gene (6 bases). The sequence came from a human donor in good health (CMV status not recorded). Some clones in this sample may be carry-over from other donors' samples. The specimen was cultured CD8+ T cells from PBMCs, collected from culture after CMV antigen stimulation. The CDR3 DNA reads as TGCGCCAGCAGCCACCGAACCGGACAGAACTATGGCTACACCTTC. Its translation is CASSHRTGQNYGYTF.